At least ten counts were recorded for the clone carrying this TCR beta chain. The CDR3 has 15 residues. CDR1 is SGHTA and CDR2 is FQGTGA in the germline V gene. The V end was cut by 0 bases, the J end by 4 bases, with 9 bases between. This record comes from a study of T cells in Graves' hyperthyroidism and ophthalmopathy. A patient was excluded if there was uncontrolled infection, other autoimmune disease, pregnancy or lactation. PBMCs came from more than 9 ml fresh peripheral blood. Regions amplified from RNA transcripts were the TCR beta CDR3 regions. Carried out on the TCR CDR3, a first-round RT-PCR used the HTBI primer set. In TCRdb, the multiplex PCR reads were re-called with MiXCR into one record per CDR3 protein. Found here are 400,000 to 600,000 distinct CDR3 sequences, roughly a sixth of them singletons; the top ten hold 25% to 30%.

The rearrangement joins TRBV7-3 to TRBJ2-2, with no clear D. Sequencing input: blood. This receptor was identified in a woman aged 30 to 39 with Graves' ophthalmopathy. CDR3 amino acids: CASSLTGGRTGELFF. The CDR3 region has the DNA TGTGCCAGCAGCTTAACGGGCGGACGCACCGGGGAGCTGTTTTTT.